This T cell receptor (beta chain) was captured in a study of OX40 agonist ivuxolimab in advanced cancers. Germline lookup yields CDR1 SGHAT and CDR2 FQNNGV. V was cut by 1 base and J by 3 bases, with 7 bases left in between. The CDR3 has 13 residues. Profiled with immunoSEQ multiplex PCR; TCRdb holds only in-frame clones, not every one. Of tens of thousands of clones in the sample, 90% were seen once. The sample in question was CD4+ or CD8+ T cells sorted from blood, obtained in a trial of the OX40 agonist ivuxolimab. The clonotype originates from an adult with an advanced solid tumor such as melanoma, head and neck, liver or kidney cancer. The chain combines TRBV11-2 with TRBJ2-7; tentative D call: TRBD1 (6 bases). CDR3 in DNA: TGTGCCAGCAGCTTAGTCAGGGGCTACGAGCAGTACTTC. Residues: CASSLVRGYEQYF. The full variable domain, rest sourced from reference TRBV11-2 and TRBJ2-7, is EAGVAQSPRYKIIEKRQSVAFWCNPISGHATLYWYQQILGQGPKLLIQFQNNGVVDDSQLPKDRFSAERLKGVDSTLKIQPAKLEDSAVYLCASSLVRGYEQYFGPGTRLTVT.